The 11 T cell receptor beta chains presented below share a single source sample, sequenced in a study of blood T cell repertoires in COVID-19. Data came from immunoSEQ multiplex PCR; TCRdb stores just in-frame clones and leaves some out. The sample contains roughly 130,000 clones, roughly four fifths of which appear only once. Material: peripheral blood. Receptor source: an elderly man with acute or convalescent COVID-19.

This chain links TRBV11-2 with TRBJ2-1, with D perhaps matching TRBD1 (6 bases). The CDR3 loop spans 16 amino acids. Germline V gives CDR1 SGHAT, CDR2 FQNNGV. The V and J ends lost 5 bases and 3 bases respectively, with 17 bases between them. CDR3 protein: CASSRMTGTFYNEQFF. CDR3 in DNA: TGTGCCAGCAGCCGTATGACAGGAACTTTCTACAATGAGCAGTTCTTC.

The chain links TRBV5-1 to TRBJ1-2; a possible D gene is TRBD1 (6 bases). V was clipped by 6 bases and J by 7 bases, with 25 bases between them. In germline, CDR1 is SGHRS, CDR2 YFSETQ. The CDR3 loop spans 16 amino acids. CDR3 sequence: CASTDTTGTRSGGYTF. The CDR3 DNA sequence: TGCGCCAGCACCGACACCACCGGGACACGAAGTGGTGGCTACACCTTC. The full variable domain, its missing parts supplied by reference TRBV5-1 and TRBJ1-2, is KAGVTQTPRYLIKTRGQQVTLSCSPISGHRSVSWYQQTPGQGLQFLFEYFSETQRNKGNFPGRFSGRQFSNSRSEMNVSTLELGDSALYLCASTDTTGTRSGGYTFGSGTRLTVV.

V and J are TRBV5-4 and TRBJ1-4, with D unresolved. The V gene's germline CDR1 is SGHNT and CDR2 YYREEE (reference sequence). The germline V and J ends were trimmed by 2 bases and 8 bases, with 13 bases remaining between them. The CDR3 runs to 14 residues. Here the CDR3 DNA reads TGTGCCAGCAGCTTAGGAGGGAGGAACGAAAAACTGTTTTTT. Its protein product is CASSLGGRNEKLFF. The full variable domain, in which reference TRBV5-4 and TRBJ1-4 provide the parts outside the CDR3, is ETGVTQSPTHLIKTRGQQVTLRCSSQSGHNTVSWYQQALGQGPQFIFQYYREEENGRGNFPPRFSGLQFPNYSSELNVNALELDDSALYLCASSLGGRNEKLFFGSGTQLSVL.

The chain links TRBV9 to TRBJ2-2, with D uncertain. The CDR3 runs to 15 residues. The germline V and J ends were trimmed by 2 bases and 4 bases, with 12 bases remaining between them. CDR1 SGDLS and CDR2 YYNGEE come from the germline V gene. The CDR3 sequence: CASSVSSPSTGELFF. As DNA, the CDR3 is TGTGCCAGCAGCGTTAGCAGTCCTTCCACCGGGGAGCTGTTTTTT. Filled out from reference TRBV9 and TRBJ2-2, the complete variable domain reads DSGVTQTPKHLITATGQRVTLRCSPRSGDLSVYWYQQSLDQGLQFLIQYYNGEERAKGNILERFSAQQFPDLHSELNLSSLELGDSALYFCASSVSSPSTGELFFGEGSRLTVL.

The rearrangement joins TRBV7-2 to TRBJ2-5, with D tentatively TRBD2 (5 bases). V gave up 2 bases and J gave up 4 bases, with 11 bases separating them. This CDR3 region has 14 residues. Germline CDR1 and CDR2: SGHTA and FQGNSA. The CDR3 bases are TGTGCCAGCAGCTTAACTAGTACCCCAGAGACCCAGTACTTC. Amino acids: CASSLTSTPETQYF.

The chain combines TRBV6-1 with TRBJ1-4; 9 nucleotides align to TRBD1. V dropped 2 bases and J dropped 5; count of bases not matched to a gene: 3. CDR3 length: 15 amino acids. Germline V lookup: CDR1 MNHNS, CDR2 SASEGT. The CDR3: CASSENGQGNEKLFF. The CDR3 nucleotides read TGTGCCAGCAGTGAAAACGGACAGGGGAATGAAAAACTGTTTTTT.

This CDR3 reads CSATDLAEQFF. CDR3 DNA: TGCAGTGCTACTGATCTAGCGGAGCAGTTCTTC. The gene calls are TRBV20-1 and TRBJ2-1; possibly TRBD2 for D (6 bases). Germline loops: CDR1 DFQATT, CDR2 SNEGSKA (reference sequence). This CDR3 contains 11 residues. The V and J ends lost 4 bases and 10 bases respectively, with 11 bases between them.

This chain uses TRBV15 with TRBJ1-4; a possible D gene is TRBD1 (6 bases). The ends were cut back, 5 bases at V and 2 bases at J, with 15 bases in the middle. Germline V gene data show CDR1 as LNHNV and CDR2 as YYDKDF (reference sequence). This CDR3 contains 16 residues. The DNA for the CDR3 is TGTGCCACCAGCCCTGCAAGGGGGTTCACTAATGAAAAACTGTTTTTT. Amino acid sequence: CATSPARGFTNEKLFF.

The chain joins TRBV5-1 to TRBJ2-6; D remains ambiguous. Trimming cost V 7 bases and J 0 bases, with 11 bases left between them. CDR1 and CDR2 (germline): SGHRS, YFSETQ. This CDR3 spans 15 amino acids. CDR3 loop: CASVQFPSGANVLTF. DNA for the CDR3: TGCGCCAGCGTACAGTTCCCCTCTGGGGCCAACGTCCTGACTTTC.

Written as DNA, the CDR3 is TGTGCCAGCAGCTTCGACAGGGTGTACTCTGGAAACACCATATATTTT. Its translation is CASSFDRVYSGNTIYF. The rearrangement joins TRBV7-2 to TRBJ1-3; 7 bases fit TRBD1. Trimming at V came to 3 bases and at J to 0 bases, leaving 5 bases not matched to a gene. There are 16 residues in the CDR3. Per germline, CDR1 SGHTA and CDR2 FQGNSA.

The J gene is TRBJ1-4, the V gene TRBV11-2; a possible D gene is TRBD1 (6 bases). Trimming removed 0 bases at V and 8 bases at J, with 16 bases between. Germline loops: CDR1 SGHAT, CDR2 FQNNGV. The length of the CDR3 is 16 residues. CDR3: CASSLDRAGVSEKLFF. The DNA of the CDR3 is TGTGCCAGCAGCTTAGATAGGGCAGGGGTTTCGGAAAAACTGTTTTTT.